These T cell receptor beta chains were read from a single sample in a study of T cell responses to AZD1222 COVID-19 vaccine. Profiled with immunoSEQ multiplex PCR; TCRdb holds only in-frame clones, not every one. The top ten clones hold less than 11% of a sample with approximately 84,000 clones, approximately 83% of them seen once. The material sequenced was peripheral blood, taken 28 days after the second AZD1222 dose. All receptors come from an adult who received the AZD1222 COVID-19 vaccine. The CDR3 runs from the conserved cysteine through the conserved F or W. Each record gives: clone size, V gene, J gene, CDR3 length, D gene, CDR3 protein, CDR3 DNA. D genes are given only for firm matches. Clone size is not always given. Where it is, it says once, few, many or a class for expanded clones.

NA,TRBV13,TRBJ1-1,14,NA,CASSLVGGTTEAFF,TGTGCCAGCAGCTTAGTGGGGGGCACCACTGAAGCTTTCTTT
NA,TRBV3-1/TRBV3-2,TRBJ1-2,15,TRBD1,CASSRGTGGDYGYTF,TGTGCCAGCAGTCGTGGGACAGGGGGGGACTATGGCTACACCTTC
NA,TRBV3-1/TRBV3-2,TRBJ2-2,14,TRBD1,CASRPGGSAGELFF,TGTGCCAGCAGACCAGGGGGCTCAGCCGGGGAGCTGTTTTTT
NA,TRBV3-1/TRBV3-2,TRBJ2-5,15,TRBD2,CASSQSGGAQETQYF,TGTGCCAGCAGCCAAAGCGGGGGGGCCCAAGAGACCCAGTACTTC
NA,TRBV6-5,TRBJ2-1,16,NA,CASSYRHFSSYNEQFF,TGTGCCAGCAGTTACCGACACTTTAGCTCCTACAATGAGCAGTTCTTC
NA,TRBV30,TRBJ1-2,13,NA,CAWSVSVSDGYTF,TGTGCCTGGAGTGTATCGGTTTCAGATGGCTACACCTTC
once,TRBV18,TRBJ1-3,13,NA,CASSPGSGNTIYF,TGTGCCAGCTCACCCGGATCGGGAAACACCATATATTTT
NA,TRBV7-9,TRBJ2-3,16,TRBD1,CASSYRQGRGTDTQYF,TGTGCCAGCAGCTACCGACAGGGGCGCGGCACAGATACGCAGTATTTT
NA,TRBV12-3/TRBV12-4,TRBJ1-1,13,TRBD1,CASSAGQGRGAFF,TGTGCCAGCAGCGCGGGACAGGGGAGGGGAGCTTTCTTT
NA,TRBV7-9,TRBJ2-3,15,NA,CASSLGQTSTDTQYF,TGTGCCAGCAGCTTAGGACAGACAAGCACAGATACGCAGTATTTT
once,TRBV18,TRBJ1-1,15,TRBD1,CASSPSGTGYGEAFF,TGTGCCAGCTCACCCTCCGGGACAGGGTATGGTGAAGCTTTCTTT
NA,TRBV5-6,TRBJ1-4,16,NA,CASSLLVGGLNEKLFF,TGTGCCAGCAGCTTGCTCGTGGGGGGCTTGAATGAAAAACTGTTTTTT
few,TRBV13,TRBJ2-1,17,NA,CASSLISPIAEQNEQFF,TGTGCCAGCAGCTTAATTAGTCCAATAGCGGAACAAAATGAGCAGTTCTTC
once,TRBV2,TRBJ2-1,15,NA,CASSGWQGSYNEQFF,TGTGCCAGCAGTGGGTGGCAGGGGTCCTACAATGAGCAGTTCTTC
NA,TRBV7-2,TRBJ2-5,18,NA,CASSYKEWSLDREETQYF,TGTGCCAGCAGCTACAAGGAATGGTCCCTGGACCGTGAGGAGACCCAGTACTTC
NA,TRBV5-8,TRBJ1-5,11,NA,CASTIGQPQHF,TGTGCCAGCACCATTGGACAGCCCCAGCATTTT